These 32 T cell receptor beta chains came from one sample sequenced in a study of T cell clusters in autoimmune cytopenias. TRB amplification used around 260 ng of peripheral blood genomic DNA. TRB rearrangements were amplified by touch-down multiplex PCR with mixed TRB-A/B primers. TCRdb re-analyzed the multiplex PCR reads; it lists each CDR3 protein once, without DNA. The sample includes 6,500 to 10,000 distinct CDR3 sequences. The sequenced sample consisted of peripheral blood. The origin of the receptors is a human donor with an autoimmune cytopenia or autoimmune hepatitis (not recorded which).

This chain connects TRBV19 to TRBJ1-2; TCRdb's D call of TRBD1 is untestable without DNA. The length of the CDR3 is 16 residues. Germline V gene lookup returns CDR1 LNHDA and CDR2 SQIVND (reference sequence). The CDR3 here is CASSPPQGVFNYGYTF. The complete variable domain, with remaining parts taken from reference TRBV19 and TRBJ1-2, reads DGGITQSPKYLFRKEGQNVTLSCEQNLNHDAMYWYRQDPGQGLRLIYYSQIVNDFQKGDIAEGYSVSREKKESFPLTVTSAQKNPTAFYLCASSPPQGVFNYGYTFGSGTRLTVV.

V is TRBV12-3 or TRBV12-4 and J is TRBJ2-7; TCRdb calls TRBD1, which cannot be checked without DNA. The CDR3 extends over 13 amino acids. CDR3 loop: CASKTGLSYEQYF.

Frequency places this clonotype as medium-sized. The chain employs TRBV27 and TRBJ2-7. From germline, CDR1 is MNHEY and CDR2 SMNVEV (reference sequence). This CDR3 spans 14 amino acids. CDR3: CASRYGIDSYEQYF.

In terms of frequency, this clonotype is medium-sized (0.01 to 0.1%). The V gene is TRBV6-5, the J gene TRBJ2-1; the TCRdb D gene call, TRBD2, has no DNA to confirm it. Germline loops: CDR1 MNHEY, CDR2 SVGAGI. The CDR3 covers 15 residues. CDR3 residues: CASRPGLAEYNEQFF.

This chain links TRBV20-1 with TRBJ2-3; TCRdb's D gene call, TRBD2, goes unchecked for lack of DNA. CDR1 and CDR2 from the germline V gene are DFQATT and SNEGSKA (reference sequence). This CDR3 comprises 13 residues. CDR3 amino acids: CSAPGLNPDTQYF.

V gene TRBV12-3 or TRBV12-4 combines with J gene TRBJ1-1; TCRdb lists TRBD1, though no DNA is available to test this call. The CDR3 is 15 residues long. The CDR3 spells CASSGTGLLNTEAFF.

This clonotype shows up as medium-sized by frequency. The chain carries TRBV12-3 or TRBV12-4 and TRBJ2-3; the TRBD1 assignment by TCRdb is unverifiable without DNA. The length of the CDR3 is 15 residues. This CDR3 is CASSLGTGVTDTQYF.

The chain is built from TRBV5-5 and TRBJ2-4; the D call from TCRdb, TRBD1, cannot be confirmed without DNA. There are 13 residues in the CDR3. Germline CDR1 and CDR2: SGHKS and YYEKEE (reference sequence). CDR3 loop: CASSLERGNIQYF.

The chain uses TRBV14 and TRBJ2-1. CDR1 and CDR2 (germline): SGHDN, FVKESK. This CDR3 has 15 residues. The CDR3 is CASSQVQSSYNEQFF.

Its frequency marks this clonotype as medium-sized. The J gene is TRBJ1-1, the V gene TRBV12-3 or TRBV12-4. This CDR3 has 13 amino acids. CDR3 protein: CASSLGVRTEAFF.

The CDR3 sequence: CSARRVTGTEAFF. This chain links TRBV20-1 with TRBJ1-1. This CDR3 contains 13 residues. Looked up from germline, CDR1 is DFQATT and CDR2 is SNEGSKA (reference sequence).

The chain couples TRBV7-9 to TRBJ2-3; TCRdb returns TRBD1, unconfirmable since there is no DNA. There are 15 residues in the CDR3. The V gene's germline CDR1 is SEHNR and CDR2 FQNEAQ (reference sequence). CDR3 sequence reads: CASRDPGAPTDTQYF.

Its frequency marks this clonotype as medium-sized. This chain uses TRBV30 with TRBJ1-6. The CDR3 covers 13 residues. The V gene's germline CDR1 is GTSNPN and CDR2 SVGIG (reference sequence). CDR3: CASSLSYNSPLHF.

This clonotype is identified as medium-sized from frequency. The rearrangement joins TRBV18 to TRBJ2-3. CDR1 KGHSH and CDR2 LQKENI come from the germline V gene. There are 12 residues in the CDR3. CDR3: CASSRRTDTQYF.

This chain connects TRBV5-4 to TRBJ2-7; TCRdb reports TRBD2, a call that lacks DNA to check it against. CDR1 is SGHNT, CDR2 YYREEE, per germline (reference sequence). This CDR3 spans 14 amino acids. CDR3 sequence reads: CASSLSGETYEQYF.

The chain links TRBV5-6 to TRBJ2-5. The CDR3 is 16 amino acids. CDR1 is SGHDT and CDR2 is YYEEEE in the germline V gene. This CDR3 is CASSLGSLQYQETQYF.

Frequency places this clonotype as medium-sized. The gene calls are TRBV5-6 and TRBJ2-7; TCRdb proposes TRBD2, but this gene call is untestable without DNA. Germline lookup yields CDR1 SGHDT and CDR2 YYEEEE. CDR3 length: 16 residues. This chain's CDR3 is CASSFRGTATSYEQYF.

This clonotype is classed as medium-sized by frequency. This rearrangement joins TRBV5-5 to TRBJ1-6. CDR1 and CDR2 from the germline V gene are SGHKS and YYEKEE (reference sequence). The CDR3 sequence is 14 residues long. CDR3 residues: CASSLELFNSPLHF.

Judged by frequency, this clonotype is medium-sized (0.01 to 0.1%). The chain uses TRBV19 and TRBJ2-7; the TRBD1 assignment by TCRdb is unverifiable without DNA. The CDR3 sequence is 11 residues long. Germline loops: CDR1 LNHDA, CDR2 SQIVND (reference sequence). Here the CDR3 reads CASRTGDEQYF.

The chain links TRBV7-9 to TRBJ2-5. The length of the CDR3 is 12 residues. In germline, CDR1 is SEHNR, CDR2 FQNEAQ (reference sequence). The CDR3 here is CASSLQARRSYF.

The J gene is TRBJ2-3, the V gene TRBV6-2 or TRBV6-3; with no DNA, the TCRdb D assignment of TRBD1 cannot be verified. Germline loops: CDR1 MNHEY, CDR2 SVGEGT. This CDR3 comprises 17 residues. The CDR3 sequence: CASRTGVGGGLTDTQYF.

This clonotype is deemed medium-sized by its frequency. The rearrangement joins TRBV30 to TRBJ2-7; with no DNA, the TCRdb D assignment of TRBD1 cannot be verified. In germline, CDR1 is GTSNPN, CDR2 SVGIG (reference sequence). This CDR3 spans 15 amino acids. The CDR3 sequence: CAWSQLGADYYEQYF. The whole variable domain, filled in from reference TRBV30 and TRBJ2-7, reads SQTIHQWPATLVQPVGSPLSLECTVEGTSNPNLYWYRQAAGRGLQLLFYSVGIGQISSEVPQNLSASRPQDRQFILSSKKLLLSDSGFYLCAWSQLGADYYEQYFGPGTRLTVT.

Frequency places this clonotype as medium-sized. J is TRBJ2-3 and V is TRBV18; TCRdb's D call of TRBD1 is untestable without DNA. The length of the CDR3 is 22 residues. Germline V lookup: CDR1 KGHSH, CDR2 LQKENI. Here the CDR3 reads CASSPLGATGYRTGPSTDTQYF.

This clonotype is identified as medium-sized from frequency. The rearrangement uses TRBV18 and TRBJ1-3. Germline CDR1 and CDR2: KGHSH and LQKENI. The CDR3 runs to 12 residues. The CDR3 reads CASSPGGNTIYF.

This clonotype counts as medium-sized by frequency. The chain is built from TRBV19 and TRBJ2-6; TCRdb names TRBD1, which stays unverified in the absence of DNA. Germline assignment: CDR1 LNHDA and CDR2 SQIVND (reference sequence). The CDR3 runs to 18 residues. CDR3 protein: CASSIGGKTLSGANVLTF.

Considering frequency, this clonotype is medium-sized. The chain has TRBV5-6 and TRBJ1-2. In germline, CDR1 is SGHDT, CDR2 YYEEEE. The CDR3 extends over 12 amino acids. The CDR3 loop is CASSFAGTGYTF.

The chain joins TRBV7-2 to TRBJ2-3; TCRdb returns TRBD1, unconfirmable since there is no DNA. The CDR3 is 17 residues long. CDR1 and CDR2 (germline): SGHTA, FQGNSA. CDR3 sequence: CASSPTGSVWGADTQYF.

The CDR3 loop reads CATSRVVSRGAYGYTF. This sequence joins TRBV15 and TRBJ1-2; TCRdb indicates TRBD1, and absent DNA this call remains unverified. Per germline, CDR1 LNHNV and CDR2 YYDKDF (reference sequence). The CDR3 has 16 residues.

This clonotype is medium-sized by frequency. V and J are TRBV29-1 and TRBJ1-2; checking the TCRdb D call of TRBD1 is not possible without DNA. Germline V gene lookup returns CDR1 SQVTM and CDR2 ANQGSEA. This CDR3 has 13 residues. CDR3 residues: CSVSDRGYYGYTF.

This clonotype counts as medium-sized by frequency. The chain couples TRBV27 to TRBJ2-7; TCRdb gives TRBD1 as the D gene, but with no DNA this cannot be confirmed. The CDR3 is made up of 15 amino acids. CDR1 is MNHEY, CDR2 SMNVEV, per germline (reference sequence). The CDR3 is CASSLTAYRSYEQYF.

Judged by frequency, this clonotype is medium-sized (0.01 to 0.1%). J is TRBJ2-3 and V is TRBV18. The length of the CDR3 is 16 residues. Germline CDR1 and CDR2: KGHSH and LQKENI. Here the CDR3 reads CASSPPFGLSTDTQYF.

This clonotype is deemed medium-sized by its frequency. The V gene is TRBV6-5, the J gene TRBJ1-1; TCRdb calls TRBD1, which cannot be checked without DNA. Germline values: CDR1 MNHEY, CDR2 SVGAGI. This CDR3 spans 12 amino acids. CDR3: CASRRRGTEAFF.